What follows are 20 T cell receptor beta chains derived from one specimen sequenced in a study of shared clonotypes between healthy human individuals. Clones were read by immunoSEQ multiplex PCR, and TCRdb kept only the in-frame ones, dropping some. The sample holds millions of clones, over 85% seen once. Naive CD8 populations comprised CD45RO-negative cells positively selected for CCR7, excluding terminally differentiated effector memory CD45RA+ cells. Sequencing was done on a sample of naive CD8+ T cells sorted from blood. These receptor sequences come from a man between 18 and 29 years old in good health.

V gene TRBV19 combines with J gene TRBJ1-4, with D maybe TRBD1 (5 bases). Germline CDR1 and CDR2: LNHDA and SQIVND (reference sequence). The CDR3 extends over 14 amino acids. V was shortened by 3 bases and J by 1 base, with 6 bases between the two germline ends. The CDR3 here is CASSIDRTNEKLFF. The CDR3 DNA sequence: TGTGCCAGTAGTATCGACAGAACTAATGAAAAACTGTTTTTT.

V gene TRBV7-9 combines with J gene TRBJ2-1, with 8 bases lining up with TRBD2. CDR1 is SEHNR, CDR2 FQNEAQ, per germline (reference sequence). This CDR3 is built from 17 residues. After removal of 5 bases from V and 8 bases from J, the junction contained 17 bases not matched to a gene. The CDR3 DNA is TGTGCCAGCAGCGTCGGAAGGGGACTAGACCTTAGCGATGAGCAGTTCTTC. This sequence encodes CASSVGRGLDLSDEQFF.

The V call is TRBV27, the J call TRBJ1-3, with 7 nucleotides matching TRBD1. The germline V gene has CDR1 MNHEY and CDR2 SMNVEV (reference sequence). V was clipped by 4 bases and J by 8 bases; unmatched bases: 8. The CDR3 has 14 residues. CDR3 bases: TGTGCCAGCAGTTGGCCAGGGGGATTTTACACCATATATTTT. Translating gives CASSWPGGFYTIYF.

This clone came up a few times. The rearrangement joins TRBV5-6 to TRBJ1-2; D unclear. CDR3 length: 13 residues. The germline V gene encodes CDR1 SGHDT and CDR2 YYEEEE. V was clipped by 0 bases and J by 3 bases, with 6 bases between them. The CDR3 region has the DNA TGTGCCAGCAGCTTGGAACAGCACTATGGCTACACCTTC. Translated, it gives CASSLEQHYGYTF.

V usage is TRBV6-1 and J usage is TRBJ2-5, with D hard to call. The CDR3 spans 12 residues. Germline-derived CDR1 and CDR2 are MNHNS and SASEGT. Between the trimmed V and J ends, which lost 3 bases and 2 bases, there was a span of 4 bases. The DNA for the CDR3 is TGTGCCAGCAGTGATCTTCAAGAGACCCAGTACTTC. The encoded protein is CASSDLQETQYF.

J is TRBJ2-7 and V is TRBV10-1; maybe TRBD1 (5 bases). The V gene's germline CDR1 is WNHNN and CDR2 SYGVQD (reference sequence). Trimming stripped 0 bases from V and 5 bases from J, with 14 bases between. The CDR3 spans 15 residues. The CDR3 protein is CASSESSVGPHEQYF. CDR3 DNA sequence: TGCGCCAGCAGTGAGTCGTCAGTGGGGCCCCACGAGCAGTACTTC.

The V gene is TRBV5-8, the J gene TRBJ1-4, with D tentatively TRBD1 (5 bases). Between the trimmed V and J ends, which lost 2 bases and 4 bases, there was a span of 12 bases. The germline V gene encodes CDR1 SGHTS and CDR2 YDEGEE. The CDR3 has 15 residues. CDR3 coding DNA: TGTGCCAGCAGCTTTTCGGCCAGGGTTAATGAAAAACTGTTTTTT. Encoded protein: CASSFSARVNEKLFF. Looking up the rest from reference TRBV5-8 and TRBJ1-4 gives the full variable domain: EAGVTQSPTHLIKTRGQQATLRCSPISGHTSVYWYQQALGLGLQFLLWYDEGEERNRGNFPPRFSGRQFPNYSSELNVNALELEDSALYLCASSFSARVNEKLFFGSGTQLSVL.

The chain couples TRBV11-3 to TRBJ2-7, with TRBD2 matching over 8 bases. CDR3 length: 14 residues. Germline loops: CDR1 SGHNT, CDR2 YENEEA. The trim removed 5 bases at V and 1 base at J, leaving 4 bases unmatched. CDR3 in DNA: TGTGCCAGCAGCCCAACTAGCGGATCCTACGAGCAGTACTTC. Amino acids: CASSPTSGSYEQYF.

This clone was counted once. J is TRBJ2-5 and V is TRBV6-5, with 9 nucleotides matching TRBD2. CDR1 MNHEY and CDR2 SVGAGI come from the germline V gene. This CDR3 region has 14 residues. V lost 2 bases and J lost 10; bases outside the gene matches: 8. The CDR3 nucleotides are TGTGCCAGCAGTTACGCGGGGGGGCTGTTGAGCCAGTACTTC. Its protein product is CASSYAGGLLSQYF.

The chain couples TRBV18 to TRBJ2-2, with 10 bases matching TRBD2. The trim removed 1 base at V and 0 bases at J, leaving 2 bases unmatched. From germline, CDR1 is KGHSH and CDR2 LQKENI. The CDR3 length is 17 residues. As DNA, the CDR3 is TGTGCCAGCTCACCACGCACTAGCGGGACGAACACCGGGGAGCTGTTTTTT. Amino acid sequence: CASSPRTSGTNTGELFF.

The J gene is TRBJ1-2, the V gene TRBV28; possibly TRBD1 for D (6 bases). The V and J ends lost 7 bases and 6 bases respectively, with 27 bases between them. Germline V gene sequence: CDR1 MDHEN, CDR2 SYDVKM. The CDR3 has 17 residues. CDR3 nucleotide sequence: TGTGCCAGCAACACATGGAAGGTGCCCAGGGGTGAAGATGGCTACACCTTC. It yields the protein CASNTWKVPRGEDGYTF.

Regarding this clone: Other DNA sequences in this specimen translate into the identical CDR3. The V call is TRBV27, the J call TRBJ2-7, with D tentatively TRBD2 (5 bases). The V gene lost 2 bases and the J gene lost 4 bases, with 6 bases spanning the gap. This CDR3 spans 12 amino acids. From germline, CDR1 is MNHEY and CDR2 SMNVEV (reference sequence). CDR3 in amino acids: CASSLGGYEQYF. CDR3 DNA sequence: TGTGCCAGCAGTTTAGGAGGTTACGAGCAGTACTTC.

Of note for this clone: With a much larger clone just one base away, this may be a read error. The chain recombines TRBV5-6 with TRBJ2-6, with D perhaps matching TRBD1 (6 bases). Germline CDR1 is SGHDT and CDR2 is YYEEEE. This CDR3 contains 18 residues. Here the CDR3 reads CASSLDRAIPSGANALTF. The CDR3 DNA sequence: TGTGCCAGCAGCTTGGACAGGGCAATTCCCTCTGGGGCCAACGCCCTGACTTTC.

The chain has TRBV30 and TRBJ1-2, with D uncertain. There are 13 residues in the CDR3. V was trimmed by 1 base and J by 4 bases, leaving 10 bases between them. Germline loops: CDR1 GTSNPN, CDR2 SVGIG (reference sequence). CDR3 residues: CAWSGEGTYGYTF. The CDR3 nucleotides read TGTGCCTGGAGTGGTGAGGGAACCTATGGCTACACCTTC.

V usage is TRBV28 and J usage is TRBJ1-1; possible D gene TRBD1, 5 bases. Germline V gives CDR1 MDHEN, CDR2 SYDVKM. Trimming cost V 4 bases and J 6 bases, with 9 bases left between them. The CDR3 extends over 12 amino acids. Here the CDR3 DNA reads TGTGCCAGCAGTTGGTTGGGGGCTGAAGCTTTCTTT. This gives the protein CASSWLGAEAFF.

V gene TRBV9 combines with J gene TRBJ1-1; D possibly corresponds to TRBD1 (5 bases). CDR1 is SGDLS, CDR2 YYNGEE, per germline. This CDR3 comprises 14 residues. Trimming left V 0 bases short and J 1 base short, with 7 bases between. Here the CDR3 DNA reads TGTGCCAGCAGCGTAGCTGGGACGAACACTGAAGCTTTCTTT. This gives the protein CASSVAGTNTEAFF.

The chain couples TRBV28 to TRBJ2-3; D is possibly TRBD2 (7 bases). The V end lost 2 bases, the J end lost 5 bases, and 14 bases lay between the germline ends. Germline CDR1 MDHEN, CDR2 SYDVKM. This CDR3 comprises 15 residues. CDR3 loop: CASSLRGASGDTQYF. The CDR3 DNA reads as TGTGCCAGCAGTTTACGGGGGGCTAGCGGAGATACGCAGTATTTT.

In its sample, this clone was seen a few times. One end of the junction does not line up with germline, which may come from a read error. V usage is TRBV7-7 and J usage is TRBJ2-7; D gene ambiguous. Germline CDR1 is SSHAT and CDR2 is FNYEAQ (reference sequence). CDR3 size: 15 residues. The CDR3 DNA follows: TGTGCTAGCAGCTTAGCTCCCGCCTCCCTCGACGAGCAGTACTTC. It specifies CASSLAPASLDEQYF.

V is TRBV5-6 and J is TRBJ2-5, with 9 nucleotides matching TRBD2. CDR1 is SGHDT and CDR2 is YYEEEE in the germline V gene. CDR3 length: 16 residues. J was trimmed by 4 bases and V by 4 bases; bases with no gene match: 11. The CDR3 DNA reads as TGTGCCAGCAGCATTCGGATGGCGGGGGGGCGAGAGACCCAGTACTTC. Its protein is CASSIRMAGGRETQYF.

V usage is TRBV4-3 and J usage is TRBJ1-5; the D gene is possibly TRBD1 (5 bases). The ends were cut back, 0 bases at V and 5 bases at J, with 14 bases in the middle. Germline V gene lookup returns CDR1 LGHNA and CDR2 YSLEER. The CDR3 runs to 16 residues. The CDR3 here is CASSQDWSDIDQPQHF. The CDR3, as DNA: TGCGCCAGCAGCCAAGATTGGTCGGACATCGATCAGCCCCAGCATTTT.